Listed here is a single TCR beta chain. This entry belongs to a study of blood T cell repertoires in COVID-19. Per the original methods: It was from reference gene primer amplification that nucleated cell counts were estimated. Clones were sequenced by immunoSEQ multiplex PCR, and TCRdb holds only the in-frame ones, with some missing. The DNA gave D and trimming, while V, J and clone size come from that table. The table includes a few hundred thousand clones, 80% to 85% detected once. This CDR3 contains 16 residues. V lost 4 bases to trimming and J lost 0 bases; unmatched junction nucleotides: 5. Germline lookup yields CDR1 SGHRS and CDR2 YFSETQ.

The specimen sequenced was peripheral blood. This clonotype was sampled from a woman aged 18-29 years with acute or convalescent COVID-19. The rearrangement uses TRBV5-1 and TRBJ2-1; 9 nucleotides agree with TRBD2. The CDR3 coding sequence is TGCGCCAGCAGCCCGGGACTAGCAAGCTCCTACAATGAGCAGTTCTTC. Protein: CASSPGLASSYNEQFF. The entire variable domain, with the rest obtained from reference TRBV5-1 and TRBJ2-1, is as follows: KAGVTQTPRYLIKTRGQQVTLSCSPISGHRSVSWYQQTPGQGLQFLFEYFSETQRNKGNFPGRFSGRQFSNSRSEMNVSTLELGDSALYLCASSPGLASSYNEQFFGPGTRLTVL.